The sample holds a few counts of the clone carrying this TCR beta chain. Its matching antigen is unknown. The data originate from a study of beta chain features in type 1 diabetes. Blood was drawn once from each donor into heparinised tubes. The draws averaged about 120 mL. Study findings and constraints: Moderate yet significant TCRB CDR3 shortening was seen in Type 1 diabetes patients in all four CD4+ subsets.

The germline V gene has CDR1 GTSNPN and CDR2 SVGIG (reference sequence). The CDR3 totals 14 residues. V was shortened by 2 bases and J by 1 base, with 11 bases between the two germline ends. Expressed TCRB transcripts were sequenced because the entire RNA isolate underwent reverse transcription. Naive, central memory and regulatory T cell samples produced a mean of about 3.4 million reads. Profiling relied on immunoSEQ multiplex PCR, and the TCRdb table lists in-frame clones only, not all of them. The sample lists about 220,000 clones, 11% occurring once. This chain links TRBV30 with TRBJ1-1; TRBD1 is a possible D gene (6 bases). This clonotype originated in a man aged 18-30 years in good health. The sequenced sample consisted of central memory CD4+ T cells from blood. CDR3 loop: CAWSLTGTNTEAFF. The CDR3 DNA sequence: TGTGCCTGGAGTCTAACAGGGACGAACACTGAAGCTTTCTTT.